This T cell receptor (beta chain) comes out of a study of CXCR3-negative and CXCR3-positive naive CD8 T cells. This CDR3 comprises 15 residues. With respect to this clonotype: Its antigen is unknown.

Study-wide results and limits: TRB CDR3s were more hydrophobic in CXCR3-positive than in CXCR3-negative naive cells. Naive subsets expressed similar surface CD5; TRB CDR3 features served to infer TCR strength. Memory cells showed distinct TRBV-TRBJ patterns, while the two naive subsets matched.

It was by 5' RACE with UMI labels that the TRB cDNA libraries were prepared. Using the 5' RACE reads, TCRdb records one entry per CDR3 protein without DNA. This sample's clone table lists some 140,000 distinct CDR3 sequences. Triplicate sorts of under 350,000 cells per CD8+ subset. Identification of naive CD8+ T cells rested on CD45RO-CCR7+CD27+CD95- status. Sequenced sample: naive CXCR3+ CD8+ T cells from blood. Subset noted: CD45RO-CCR7+CD27+CD95- naive CD8+ T cells expressing CXCR3 (TNR3+). The chain employs TRBV12-3 or TRBV12-4 and TRBJ2-7; the D call of TRBD2 rests on TCRdb alone, since no DNA is present to check it. This TCR was recovered from a human donor in good health. Some clones in this sample may be carry-over from other donors' samples. This chain's CDR3 is CASSLGLAGEYEQYF.